This TCR beta chain comes out of a study of vaccination and CD4 T cells after COVID-19. Regarding this clonotype: Its specificity is not known.

Sequencing of the DNA from cultured CD4+ T cells was carried out with the Oncomine TCR Beta short-read assay. TCRdb used MiXCR to reprocess the PCR reads, holding one entry per CDR3 protein. The table lists 20,000 or so distinct CDR3 sequences, roughly 56% of them singletons. Treatment defined: approximately nine-day PBMC culture with coronavirus spike peptide pools or control peptides (ViraFEST assay). The V gene lost 4 bases and the J gene lost 7 bases, with 21 bases spanning the gap. CDR1 and CDR2 from the germline V gene are SGHDT and YYEEEE. The CDR3 runs 16 residues. The V call is TRBV5-6, the J call TRBJ1-5; TRBD1 might be the D (5 bases). The receptor was derived from a human donor who had recovered from COVID-19. The sample consisted of CD4+ T cells from blood, cultured in vitro. DNA of the CDR3: TGTGCCAGCAGCGCCTCCGCGGGACTTTGGGGGCAGCCCCAGCATTTT. Translated, it gives CASSASAGLWGQPQHF.